This T cell receptor beta chain was captured in a study of blood T cell repertoires in COVID-19. Overall study: Whether acute or convalescent, the COVID-19 samples came from the United States, Italy and Spain. Sources were T cells, B-cell-depleted T cells, or PBMCs; the material itself was cDNA or gDNA.

J was trimmed by 4 bases and V by 4 bases; bases with no gene match: 8. CDR3 length equals 18 residues. The germline gives CDR1 SGHVS, CDR2 FNYEAQ. Authors' data handling: Scientists estimated how many nucleated cells there were by amplifying reference gene primers. The repertoire was sequenced with immunoSEQ multiplex PCR; TCRdb's copy has only in-frame clones and lacks some. Clone size and the V and J calls come from that table; the DNA yielded D and trimming. The sample yields about 220,000 clones, approximately 80% seen once. This clone was recorded only once. Material: peripheral blood. The clonotype comes from a woman aged 55-69 years who had recovered from COVID-19. This chain connects TRBV7-6 to TRBJ2-3; TRBD2 agrees at 16 bases. As DNA, the CDR3 is TGTGCCAGCAGCTCGGGACTAGCGGGGGGGCCGTTCGCAGATACGCAGTATTTT. It translates to CASSSGLAGGPFADTQYF.